This T cell receptor beta chain was recovered during a study of OX40 agonist ivuxolimab in advanced cancers. Findings and limits, study-wide: In the 0.1 to 3.0 mg/kg range, CD4+ and CD8+ blood T cells had expanded clonally by week 6.

Concerning this clone: Its antigen is not known.

Produced via immunoSEQ multiplex PCR; TCRdb's table is partial and in-frame only. The sample has 70,000 or so clones; about 90% are singletons. CDR1 SNHLY and CDR2 FYNNEI come from the germline V gene. V dropped 5 bases and J dropped 4 bases, with 11 bases sitting between them. This CDR3 spans 13 amino acids. The gene calls are TRBV2 and TRBJ1-2, with D possibly TRBD1 on 5 matching bases. The sequencing used CD4+ or CD8+ T cells sorted from blood, collected in a trial of the OX40 agonist ivuxolimab. The clonotype was recovered from an adult with an advanced solid tumor such as melanoma, head and neck, liver or kidney cancer. This chain's CDR3 is CASSTWGTYGYTF. The CDR3 DNA reads as TGTGCCAGCAGTACTTGGGGCACCTATGGCTACACCTTC.